The 3 T cell receptor beta chains below all came from one sample that was sequenced in a study of blood T cell repertoires in COVID-19. Only in-frame clones appear in the TCRdb table, and some are missing; sequencing was by immunoSEQ multiplex PCR. The repertoire holds roughly 50,000 clones, with about 85% as singletons. The sample was peripheral blood. The origin of the receptors is a woman of 80 years or more with acute or convalescent COVID-19.

This rearrangement joins TRBV5-1 to TRBJ1-3; weak D call: TRBD1 (5 bases). Trimming shortened V by 0 bases and J by 0 bases, and 7 bases separated the two germline ends. CDR3 length equals 15 residues. Looked up from germline, CDR1 is SGHRS and CDR2 is YFSETQ. CDR3 sequence: CASSLDDSSGNTIYF. The DNA for the CDR3 is TGCGCCAGCAGCTTGGACGACAGCTCTGGAAACACCATATATTTT. Supplemented by reference TRBV5-1 and TRBJ1-3, the full variable domain reads KAGVTQTPRYLIKTRGQQVTLSCSPISGHRSVSWYQQTPGQGLQFLFEYFSETQRNKGNFPGRFSGRQFSNSRSEMNVSTLELGDSALYLCASSLDDSSGNTIYFGEGSWLTVV.

This chain links TRBV12-3 or TRBV12-4 with TRBJ1-5; tentatively, D is TRBD1 (6 bases). The CDR3 runs to 13 residues. The germline V and J ends were trimmed by 6 bases and 5 bases, with 11 bases remaining between them. The DNA for the CDR3 is TGTGCCAGCAGGAGGGACACCCATCAGCCCCAGCATTTT. This translates into CASRRDTHQPQHF.

The rearrangement uses TRBV6-4 and TRBJ2-3, with 9 bases matching TRBD2. Germline values: CDR1 MRHNA, CDR2 SNTAGT. The CDR3 is 15 residues long. V shed 6 bases, J shed 6 bases, and the junction held 10 bases outside the gene matches. This chain's CDR3 is CASRKASGAMDTQYF. The CDR3 nucleotides are TGTGCCAGCAGAAAGGCTAGCGGGGCCATGGATACGCAGTATTTT.